The clone carrying this T cell receptor beta chain was recorded a few times. The target antigen is unknown. The record originates from a study of shared clonotypes between healthy human individuals. Looking at the study overall: The cohort had a couple of women and a few men, ages 18 to 49.

Generated by immunoSEQ multiplex PCR, the TCRdb table keeps only in-frame clones and is missing some. The top ten clones hold over 8.5% of a sample with 200,000 to 250,000 clones, 65% to 70% of them seen once. Caucasian adults residing in Nashville, Tennessee made up all the donors. The CDR3 runs to 16 residues. V was pared by 5 bases and J by 11 bases, with 25 bases between. CDR1 is MDHEN, CDR2 SYDVKM, per germline. Study-wide results and caveats: Generally, naive subsets came out with larger estimated richness than memory subsets.

The chain couples TRBV28 to TRBJ2-1, with D possibly TRBD2 on 5 matching bases. The receptor was derived from a man aged 30 to 45 in good health. The sequencing sample was made of memory CD4+ T cells sorted from blood. The sample's subset: CD45RA-negative fraction. This chain's CDR3 is CASSPLTTGWRSKQFF. CDR3 nucleotides: TGTGCCAGCAGTCCCCTGACTACCGGATGGCGGTCTAAGCAGTTCTTC.